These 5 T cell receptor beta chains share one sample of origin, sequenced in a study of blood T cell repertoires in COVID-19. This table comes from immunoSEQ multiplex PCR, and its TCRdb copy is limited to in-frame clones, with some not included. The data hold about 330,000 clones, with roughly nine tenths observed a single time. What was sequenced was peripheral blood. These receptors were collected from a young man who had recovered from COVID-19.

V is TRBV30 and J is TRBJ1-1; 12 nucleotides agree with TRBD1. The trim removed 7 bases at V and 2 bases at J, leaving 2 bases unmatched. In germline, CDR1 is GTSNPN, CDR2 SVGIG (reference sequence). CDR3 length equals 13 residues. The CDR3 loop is CALGQGANTEAFF. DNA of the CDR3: TGTGCCTTGGGACAGGGGGCTAACACTGAAGCTTTCTTT. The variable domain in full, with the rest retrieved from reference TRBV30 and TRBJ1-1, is SQTIHQWPATLVQPVGSPLSLECTVEGTSNPNLYWYRQAAGRGLQLLFYSVGIGQISSEVPQNLSASRPQDRQFILSSKKLLLSDSGFYLCALGQGANTEAFFGQGTRLTVV.

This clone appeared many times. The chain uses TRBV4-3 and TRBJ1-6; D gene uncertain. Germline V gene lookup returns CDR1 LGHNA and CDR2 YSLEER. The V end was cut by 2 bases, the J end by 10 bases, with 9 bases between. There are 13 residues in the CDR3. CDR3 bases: TGCGCCAGCAGCCAAATTGCAGGCTCACCCCTCCACTTT. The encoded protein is CASSQIAGSPLHF.

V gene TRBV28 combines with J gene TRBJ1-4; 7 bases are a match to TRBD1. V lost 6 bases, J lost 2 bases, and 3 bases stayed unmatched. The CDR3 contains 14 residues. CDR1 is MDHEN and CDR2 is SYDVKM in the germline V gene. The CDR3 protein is CASSVTGTNEKLFF. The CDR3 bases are TGTGCCAGCAGCGTGACAGGGACTAATGAAAAACTGTTTTTT.

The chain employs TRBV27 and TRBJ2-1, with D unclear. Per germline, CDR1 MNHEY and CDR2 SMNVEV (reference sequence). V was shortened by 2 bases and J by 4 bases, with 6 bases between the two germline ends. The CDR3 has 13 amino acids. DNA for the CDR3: TGTGCCAGCAGTTTAAATCTTTACAATGAGCAGTTCTTC. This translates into CASSLNLYNEQFF.

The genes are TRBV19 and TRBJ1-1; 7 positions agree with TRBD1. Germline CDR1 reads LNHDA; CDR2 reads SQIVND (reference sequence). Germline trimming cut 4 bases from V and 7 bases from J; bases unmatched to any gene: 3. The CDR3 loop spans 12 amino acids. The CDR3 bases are TGTGCCAGTAGTAAAGGACAGGTTGAAGCTTTCTTT. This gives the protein CASSKGQVEAFF.